Listed below are T cell receptor beta chains from one sample, sequenced in a study of regulatory T cells in long-lasting Graves disease. MiXCR, run by TCRdb on the multiplex PCR reads, gives a single entry per CDR3 protein. Counted here are hundreds of thousands of distinct CDR3 sequences, roughly 15% occurring once; the ten biggest clones make up about 17%. Separately, the same data were catalogued under a study of T cells in Graves' hyperthyroidism and ophthalmopathy.

Sequenced material: peripheral blood mononuclear cells (PBMCs), taken at new diagnosis, from a patient treated with antithyroid drugs. The receptor source for this set is a woman in her 30s with Graves disease. Each CDR3 is given with its conserved first and last residue. A D gene is named only where the DNA matches it firmly. Clone sizes are given selectively: once, few, many, or a class where the clone is expanded.

J gene,V gene,clone size,D gene,CDR3 protein,CDR3 DNA
TRBJ2-1,TRBV27,many,.,CATKWGSSYNEQFF,TGTGCCACCAAATGGGGGAGCTCCTACAATGAGCAGTTCTTC
TRBJ2-7,TRBV28,many,.,CASATQGGGSEQYF,TGTGCCAGCGCCACCCAGGGTGGGGGGTCCGAGCAGTACTTC
TRBJ1-1,TRBV11-2,.,.,CASSLDGLGVAQNTEAFF,TGTGCCAGCAGCTTAGATGGGCTGGGGGTAGCTCAGAACACTGAAGCTTTCTTT
TRBJ1-1,TRBV5-1,few,.,CASMAGNTEAFF,TGCGCCAGCATGGCAGGGAACACTGAAGCTTTCTTT
TRBJ1-2,TRBV6-1,.,TRBD1,CASSTRTGKNYGYTF,TGTGCCAGCAGTACCCGGACAGGGAAGAACTATGGCTACACCTTC
TRBJ2-1,TRBV4-1,.,TRBD2,CASSQEGSGSAYNEQFF,TGCGCCAGCAGCCAAGAGGGGAGCGGGAGCGCCTACAATGAGCAGTTCTTC
TRBJ2-1,TRBV19,few,TRBD2,CASSITSGSPSSYNEQFF,TGTGCCAGTAGTATTACTAGCGGGAGCCCCAGCTCCTACAATGAGCAGTTCTTC
TRBJ2-3,TRBV2,many,TRBD2,CASREGLAGTDTQYF,TGTGCCAGCAGAGAAGGACTAGCGGGCACAGATACGCAGTATTTT
TRBJ2-7,TRBV2,many,.,CASSSQFGWIEQYF,TGTGCCAGCAGTTCCCAATTCGGGTGGATCGAGCAGTACTTC
TRBJ1-4,TRBV25-1,.,TRBD1,CASSDGPTPRGNEKLFF,TGTGCCAGCAGTGATGGTCCTACTCCCAGGGGGAATGAAAAACTGTTTTTT
TRBJ2-4,TRBV2,few,.,CASSERPQPDIQYF,TGTGCCAGCAGTGAGAGGCCGCAGCCGGACATTCAGTACTTC
TRBJ1-1,TRBV3-1,few,.,CASSQFLVVGSTEAFF,TGTGCCAGCAGCCAATTTCTAGTGGTGGGGAGCACTGAAGCTTTCTTT
TRBJ1-2,TRBV28,many,TRBD1,CASSSIDPGGYGYTF,TGTGCCAGCAGTTCGATAGACCCAGGGGGCTATGGCTACACCTTC
TRBJ1-2,TRBV7-2,many,TRBD1,CASSFQTGLEGYTF,TGTGCCAGCAGCTTCCAGACAGGGTTGGAAGGCTACACCTTC
TRBJ1-1,TRBV2,many,.,CASRGVSANTEAFF,TGTGCCAGCAGAGGGGTCAGTGCGAACACTGAAGCTTTCTTT
TRBJ2-7,TRBV20-1,few,TRBD2,CSARVAGHYEQYF,TGCAGTGCTAGAGTAGCGGGCCACTACGAGCAGTACTTC
TRBJ1-2,TRBV12-3/TRBV12-4,.,.,CASRYYLRANYGCTF,TGTGCCAGCAGATACTACCTTAGGGCTAACTATGGCTGCACCTTC
TRBJ1-4,TRBV6-2/TRBV6-3,.,.,CASSLRQLEKLFF,TGTGCCAGCAGTCTCCGACAGCTTGAAAAACTGTTTTTT
TRBJ2-6,TRBV3-1,.,.,CASSKEGTGANVLTF,TGTGCCAGCAGCAAAGAAGGAACTGGGGCCAACGTCCTGACTTTC
TRBJ1-1,TRBV7-3,many,.,CASSSVGDTEAFF,TGTGCCAGCAGCTCGGTCGGGGACACTGAAGCTTTCTTT
TRBJ2-6,TRBV7-9,few,.,CASSQETSSGANVLTF,TGTGCCAGCAGCCAGGAAACAAGCTCTGGGGCCAACGTCCTGACTTTC
TRBJ1-2,TRBV2,many,TRBD1,CASSEPRQGRYGYTF,TGTGCCAGCAGTGAACCTCGACAGGGTAGATATGGCTACACCTTC
TRBJ2-1,TRBV7-9,many,TRBD2,CASSFAGGPNEQFF,TGTGCCAGCAGCTTTGCGGGAGGCCCGAATGAGCAGTTCTTC
TRBJ2-1,TRBV28,many,TRBD1,CASSLWGTGGWEQFF,TGTGCCAGCAGTTTATGGGGGACAGGGGGCTGGGAGCAGTTCTTC
TRBJ1-1,TRBV28,.,.,CASSPPARREAFF,TGTGCCAGCAGTCCCCCGGCGAGAAGGGAAGCTTTCTTT
TRBJ1-1,TRBV4-1,few,.,CASSQEAGVSTEAFF,TGCGCCAGCAGCCAAGAAGCGGGGGTAAGCACTGAAGCTTTCTTT
TRBJ2-3,TRBV6-2/TRBV6-3,.,.,CASSYSTSRSDTQYF,TGTGCCAGCAGTTACTCAACTAGCCGGTCAGATACGCAGTATTTT
TRBJ1-2,TRBV2,many,TRBD1,CASSAEGANGYTF,TGTGCCAGCAGTGCCGAGGGGGCAAACGGCTACACCTTC
TRBJ2-1,TRBV6-1,many,.,CASSASSGSTLYGEQFF,TGTGCCAGCAGTGCTAGTAGCGGTTCCACTTTATACGGTGAGCAGTTCTTC
TRBJ2-7,TRBV27,many,.,CASSWDAAYEQYF,TGTGCCAGCAGTTGGGACGCGGCCTACGAGCAGTACTTC
TRBJ2-1,TRBV2,many,.,CASSPALNEQFF,TGTGCCAGCAGTCCTGCTCTCAATGAGCAGTTCTTC
TRBJ1-2,TRBV3-1,.,.,CASSSLAELYGYTF,TGTGCCAGCAGCTCCTTAGCCGAACTCTATGGCTACACCTTC
TRBJ2-3,TRBV6-1,.,TRBD1,CASSGRDRGSTDTQYF,TGTGCCAGCAGTGGTCGGGACAGGGGCAGCACAGATACGCAGTATTTT
TRBJ2-3,TRBV12-5,.,.,CASGFVTGTSTDTQYF,TGTGCTAGTGGTTTTGTGACCGGGACTAGCACAGATACGCAGTATTTT
TRBJ1-1,TRBV28,many,TRBD1,CASSLSPGGNTEAFF,TGTGCCAGCAGTTTATCTCCAGGGGGCAACACTGAAGCTTTCTTT
TRBJ2-7,TRBV7-2,few,TRBD2,CASSLLLAGVYEQYF,TGTGCCAGCAGCTTATTACTAGCGGGAGTCTACGAGCAGTACTTC
TRBJ2-5,TRBV2,many,.,CASSELGLQETQYF,TGTGCCAGCAGTGAATTGGGGTTGCAAGAGACCCAGTACTTC
TRBJ1-1,TRBV6-1,many,.,CASSPNRFSSMNTEAFF,TGTGCCAGCAGTCCCAACAGGTTCTCGAGCATGAACACTGAAGCTTTCTTT
TRBJ1-1,TRBV20-1,many,TRBD1,CSARPGQGSNTEAFF,TGCAGTGCTAGACCTGGACAGGGGTCGAACACTGAAGCTTTCTTT
TRBJ1-2,TRBV20-1,.,.,CSARTAGNYGYTF,TGCAGTGCTAGGACAGCGGGGAACTATGGCTACACCTTC
TRBJ1-5,TRBV28,many,TRBD1,CASGQDLSNQPQHF,TGTGCCAGTGGACAGGACCTTAGCAATCAGCCCCAGCATTTT
TRBJ2-7,TRBV28,many,TRBD1,CASSSGQAPYEQYF,TGTGCCAGCAGCTCCGGACAGGCCCCCTACGAGCAGTACTTC
TRBJ2-2,TRBV7-3,.,.,CASSSQGSNTGELFF,TGTGCCAGCAGCTCACAGGGCTCGAACACCGGGGAGCTGTTTTTT
TRBJ1-5,TRBV11-2,few,.,CASSQDPGANQPQHF,TGTGCCAGCAGCCAAGACCCAGGGGCGAATCAGCCCCAGCATTTT
TRBJ1-1,TRBV6-5,many,.,CASSYGPDRLNTEAFF,TGTGCCAGCAGTTACGGTCCTGACAGATTGAACACTGAAGCTTTCTTT
TRBJ1-2,TRBV20-1,.,.,CSAKVTRATF,TGCAGTGCTAAAGTCACGCGGGCCACCTTC
TRBJ1-4,TRBV6-5,many,.,CASSYSGTPLEKLFF,TGTGCCAGCAGTTACTCTGGGACACCGCTCGAAAAACTGTTTTTT
TRBJ1-4,TRBV3-1,.,.,CASSQDWGTGEKLFF,TGTGCCAGCAGCCAAGATTGGGGCACGGGTGAAAAACTGTTTTTT
TRBJ2-7,TRBV2,many,TRBD2,CASGETSGSYEQYF,TGTGCCAGCGGGGAGACTAGCGGGAGTTACGAGCAGTACTTC
TRBJ2-3,TRBV28,.,TRBD1,CASPPGQGTADTQYF,TGTGCCAGCCCTCCCGGACAGGGTACTGCAGATACGCAGTATTTT
TRBJ1-5,TRBV12-3/TRBV12-4,.,TRBD1,CASSADRVDQPQHF,TGTGCCAGCAGTGCCGACAGGGTTGATCAGCCCCAGCATTTT
TRBJ2-7,TRBV5-1,once,.,CASSLEPGHVLFSYEQYF,TGCGCCAGCAGCTTGGAACCGGGACACGTACTATTCTCCTACGAGCAGTACTTC